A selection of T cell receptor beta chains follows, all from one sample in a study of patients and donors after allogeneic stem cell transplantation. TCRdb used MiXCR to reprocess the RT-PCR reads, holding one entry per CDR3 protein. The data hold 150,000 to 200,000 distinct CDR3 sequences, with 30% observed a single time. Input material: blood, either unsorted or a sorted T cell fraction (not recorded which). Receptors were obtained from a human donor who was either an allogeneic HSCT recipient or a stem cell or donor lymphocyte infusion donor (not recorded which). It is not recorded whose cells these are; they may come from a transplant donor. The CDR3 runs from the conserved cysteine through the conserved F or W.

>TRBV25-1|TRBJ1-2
CASSEYTNRGPYGYTF
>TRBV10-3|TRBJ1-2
CAISLNGDRGYTF
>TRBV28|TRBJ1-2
CASSLYDARYYGYTF
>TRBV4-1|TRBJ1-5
CASSQVGQSYSNQPQHF
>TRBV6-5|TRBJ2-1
CAGSYSSRNEQFF
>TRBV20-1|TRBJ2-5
CSAMDRRGEETQYF
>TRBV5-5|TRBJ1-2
CASSLDRAPYGYTF
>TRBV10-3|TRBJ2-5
CAISESRETQYF
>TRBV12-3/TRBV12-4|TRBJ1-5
CASSLAVNQPQHF
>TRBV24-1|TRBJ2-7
CATSDGNYEQYF
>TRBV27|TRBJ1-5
CASSTTGHQPQHF
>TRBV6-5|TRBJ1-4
CASSYSGTGGTLKLFF
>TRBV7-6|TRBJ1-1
CASSLRTGLNTEAFF
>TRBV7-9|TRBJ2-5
CASSLGLADQETQYF
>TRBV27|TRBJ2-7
CASSVSHGTGYEQYF
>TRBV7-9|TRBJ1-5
CASSFGQGGQPQHF
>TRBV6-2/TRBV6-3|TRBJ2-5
CASRALAGGPETQYF
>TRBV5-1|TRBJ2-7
CASSLGRTSDSYEQYF
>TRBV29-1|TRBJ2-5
CSVQGARETQYF
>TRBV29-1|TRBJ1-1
CSGRQKLMNTEAFF
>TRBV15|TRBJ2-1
CATSSPGLAGDTLSYNEQFF
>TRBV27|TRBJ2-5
CASSFGQMYQETQYF
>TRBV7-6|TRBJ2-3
CASSWDYPTDTQYF
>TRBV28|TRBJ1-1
CASSDPGTVNTEAFF
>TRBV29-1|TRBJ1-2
CSVEVVGAGYGYTF
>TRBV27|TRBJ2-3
CASSLLGGEAPGDTQYF
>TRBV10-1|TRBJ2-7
CASSAGGLFPSYEQYF
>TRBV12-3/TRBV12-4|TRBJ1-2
CASSYRWGYTF
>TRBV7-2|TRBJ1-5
CASSLTPANQPQHF
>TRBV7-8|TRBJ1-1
CASSIRTGRSTEAFF
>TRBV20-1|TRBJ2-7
CSARVSRSKQYF
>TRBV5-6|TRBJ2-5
CASSGPNQETQYF
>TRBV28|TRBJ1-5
CASSFGTGWYQPQHF
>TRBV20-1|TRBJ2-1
CSALKASGSNEQFF
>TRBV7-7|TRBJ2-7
CASSEDSFSYEQYF
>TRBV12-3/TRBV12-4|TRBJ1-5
CASSVGQPQHF
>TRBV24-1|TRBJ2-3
CATSDGHRGRTDTQYF
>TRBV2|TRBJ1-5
CASSEAGRGHQPQHF
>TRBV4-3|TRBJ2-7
CASSQSGTSGTYEQYF
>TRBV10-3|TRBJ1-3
CAISDPHAIGNTIYF
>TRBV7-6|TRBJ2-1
CASSFGTGEQFF
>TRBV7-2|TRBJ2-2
CASRGTGGRELFF
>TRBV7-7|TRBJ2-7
CASSSKGQGYEQYF
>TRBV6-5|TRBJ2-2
CASSHLAGGPVTGELFF
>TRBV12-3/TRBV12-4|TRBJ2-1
CASSLSITGGGTEQFF
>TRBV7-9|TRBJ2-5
CASSPGVRTSPGETQYF
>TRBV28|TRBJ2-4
CASSFLPLAKNIQYF
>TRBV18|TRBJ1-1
CASSPGASEAFF
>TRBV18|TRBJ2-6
CASSQTTGANVLTF
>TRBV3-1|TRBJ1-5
CASSGTDQPQHF
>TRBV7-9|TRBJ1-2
CASSLVGTYGYTF
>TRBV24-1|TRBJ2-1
CATSDHTSGRDNEQFF
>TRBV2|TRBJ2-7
CASRASSYEQYF
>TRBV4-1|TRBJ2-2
CASSQETGLSWELFF
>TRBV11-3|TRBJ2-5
CASSSDRDRESETQYF